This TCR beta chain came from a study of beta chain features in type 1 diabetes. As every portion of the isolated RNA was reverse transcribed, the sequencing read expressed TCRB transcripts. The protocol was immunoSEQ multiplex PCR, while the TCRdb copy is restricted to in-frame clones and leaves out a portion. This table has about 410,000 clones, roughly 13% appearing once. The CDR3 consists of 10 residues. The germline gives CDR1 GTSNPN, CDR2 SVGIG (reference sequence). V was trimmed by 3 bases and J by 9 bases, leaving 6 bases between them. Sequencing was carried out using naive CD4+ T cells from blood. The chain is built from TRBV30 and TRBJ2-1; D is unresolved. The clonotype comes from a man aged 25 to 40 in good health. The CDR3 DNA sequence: TGTGCCTGGAGAAAATTTGAGCAGTTCTTC. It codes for CAWRKFEQFF.